What follows is one TCR beta chain and its context. Per the original data handling: How many nucleated cells were present was estimated from reference gene primer amplification. Generated by immunoSEQ multiplex PCR, the TCRdb table keeps only in-frame clones and is missing some. V, J and clone size derive from that table, while D and trimming were established from the DNA sequence. The top ten hold approximately 4.5% of the sample, which has 150,000 to 200,000 clones, roughly 91% seen once. These data are taken from a study of blood T cell repertoires in COVID-19. Study summary: Samples came from the United States, Italy and Spain, spanning acute and convalescent COVID-19. Nucleic acid was either cDNA or gDNA, and it came from T cells, B-cell-depleted T cells, or PBMCs.

The TCR sequence derives from a human donor in a cohort sampled during active COVID-19. What was sequenced was peripheral blood.

Here the CDR3 DNA reads TGTGCCGCTGAGCGGGAGTCTTCAGATACGCAGTATTTT. The encoded protein is CAAERESSDTQYF. This chain connects TRBV6-5 to TRBJ2-3; 8 bases match TRBD2. Trimming removed 11 bases from V and 4 bases from J; junction bases left unmatched: 8. Germline V lookup: CDR1 MNHEY, CDR2 SVGAGI. CDR3 length equals 13 residues.